This entry lists 7 T cell receptor beta chains sequenced from one sample in a study of shared clonotypes between healthy human individuals. Only in-frame clones appear in the TCRdb table, and some are missing; sequencing was by immunoSEQ multiplex PCR. The sample yields some 2.3 million clones, more than 80% seen once. Sequencing was carried out using naive CD4+ T cells from PBMCs. Subset given: CD45RA+ positively selected. Receptors were obtained from a man aged 18 to 30 in good health. Some clones in this sample may be carry-over from other donors' samples.

Of note for this clone: In the same sample, other DNA sequences code for this CDR3. V usage is TRBV5-1 and J usage is TRBJ2-1; 8 bases map to TRBD2. The CDR3 spans 15 residues. V was clipped by 3 bases and J by 4 bases; unmatched bases: 6. CDR1 SGHRS and CDR2 YFSETQ come from the germline V gene. The CDR3 region is CASSSTSGVYNEQFF. The CDR3 DNA reads TGCGCCAGCAGCTCAACTAGCGGCGTGTACAATGAGCAGTTCTTC. The entire variable domain, with the rest obtained from reference TRBV5-1 and TRBJ2-1, is as follows: KAGVTQTPRYLIKTRGQQVTLSCSPISGHRSVSWYQQTPGQGLQFLFEYFSETQRNKGNFPGRFSGRQFSNSRSEMNVSTLELGDSALYLCASSSTSGVYNEQFFGPGTRLTVL.

The chain joins TRBV28 to TRBJ1-5, with unresolved D. The length of the CDR3 is 12 residues. V lost 8 bases and J 3 bases, leaving 8 bases between the germline ends. Germline V CDR1 and CDR2: MDHEN, SYDVKM. In DNA form, the CDR3 reads TGTGCCAGCGTAACCGTCAATCAGCCCCAGCATTTT. It is translated as CASVTVNQPQHF.

This chain links TRBV7-2 with TRBJ1-1, with 7 bases matching TRBD1. CDR3 length: 16 amino acids. CDR1 and CDR2 from the germline V gene are SGHTA and FQGNSA. V lost 5 bases, J lost 4 bases, and 13 bases stayed unmatched. CDR3 residues: CASSHRQGGLATEAFF. In DNA, the CDR3 is TGTGCCAGCAGCCACAGACAGGGAGGGCTGGCCACTGAAGCTTTCTTT.

This clone was observed once. J is TRBJ2-7 and V is TRBV6-1; 11 positions agree with TRBD1. Losses at the gene ends were 3 bases for V and 6 bases for J; bases not matched to a gene: 7. There are 15 residues in the CDR3. Germline V gene lookup returns CDR1 MNHNS and CDR2 SASEGT. The CDR3 nucleotides read TGTGCCAGCAGTGATCGGACAGGGGGCGATGGCGAGCAGTACTTC. Encoded protein: CASSDRTGGDGEQYF.

This clone has only one observation. The chain employs TRBV7-9 and TRBJ2-7; TRBD1 aligns across 8 bases. Unmatched junction bases numbered 10, after V lost 5 bases and J lost 4 bases. The V gene's germline CDR1 is SEHNR and CDR2 FQNEAQ (reference sequence). The CDR3 contains 15 residues. The CDR3 DNA sequence: TGTGCCAGCAGCCGAACAGGGGGTGAACGATACGAGCAGTACTTC. This translates into CASSRTGGERYEQYF.

For this clone: This CDR3 is also generated by other DNA sequences in the sample. This chain uses TRBV5-1 with TRBJ2-1; TRBD2 aligns across 9 bases. The germline V gene has CDR1 SGHRS and CDR2 YFSETQ. Unmatched junction bases numbered 3, after V lost 0 bases and J lost 2 bases. The CDR3 loop spans 16 amino acids. CDR3 DNA sequence: TGCGCCAGCAGCTTGGTTGCGGGAGGGACCTACAATGAGCAGTTCTTC. Translated, it gives CASSLVAGGTYNEQFF.

This chain joins TRBV19 and TRBJ1-1; 7 nucleotides agree with TRBD1. The trim removed 6 bases at V and 1 base at J, leaving 8 bases unmatched. CDR1 LNHDA and CDR2 SQIVND come from the germline V gene (reference sequence). This CDR3 is 15 amino acids long. CDR3 nucleotides: TGTGCCAGTAGGGTAGCCGACAGGGAGAACACTGAAGCTTTCTTT. Translating gives CASRVADRENTEAFF.